The 25 T cell receptor beta chains presented below share a single source sample, sequenced in a study of tissue T cells after allogeneic stem cell transplantation. The repertoire was sequenced with immunoSEQ multiplex PCR; TCRdb's copy has only in-frame clones and lacks some. Counted here are around 7,000 clones, around 50% occurring once; the ten biggest clones make up about 8%. Time point indicated: mouse harvest day 7 after allogeneic transplant. Mouse grafts combined 10^7 T-cell-depleted bone marrow cells with 10^6 splenic CD5+ T cells. Sequenced material: lymph node tissue. Source of these receptors: a female BALB/c mouse given C57BL/6 T cells with graft-versus-host disease after an allogeneic hematopoietic cell transplant.

As concerns this clone: The germline and genes are mouse ones. The read halts 1 residue ahead of the CDR3 end, with the missing end drawn from the germline J gene. The chain uses TRBV13-2 and TRBJ2-7; unclear D gene. Germline V CDR1 and CDR2: NNHNN, SYGAGS (reference sequence). V lost 3 bases, J lost 3 bases, and 10 bases lay in between. The CDR3 has 13 amino acids. CDR3 region: CASGALDVYEQYF. The sequenced part of the CDR3 DNA is TGTGCCAGCGGTGCCCTAGATGTCTATGAACAGTAC.

By share of the sample, this clone is medium-sized (0.01 to 0.1%). The listed genes are named as in mouse. The read ends 1 residue early relative to the CDR3; the germline J gene fills the gap. The chain uses TRBV14 and TRBJ2-1, with 10 bases that match TRBD1. Germline assignment: CDR1 SGHDT and CDR2 FRDEAV. The ends lost 4 bases at V and 5 bases at J; junction bases unmatched: 6. This CDR3 contains 15 residues. The CDR3 is CASSRPGTGDAEQFF. Partial CDR3 DNA: TGTGCCAGCAGTCGACCCGGGACAGGGGATGCTGAGCAGTTC.

Details on this clone: Gene names and germline refer to mouse. The CDR3 end is not reached by the read, which stops 1 residue before it; the germline J gene fills it in. This sequence joins TRBV15 and TRBJ2-7, with 11 bases lining up with TRBD2. CDR3 length: 14 amino acids. V was pared by 4 bases and J by 3 bases, with 2 bases of the junction left unmatched. In germline, CDR1 is SGHND, CDR2 FRSKSL. The sequenced part of the CDR3 DNA is TGTGCCAGCAGTTCAGGACTGGGGGGCTATGAACAGTAC. Its translation is CASSSGLGGYEQY. The entire CDR3 protein reads CASSSGLGGYEQYF.

As regards this clone: Mouse germline and gene names are used. The CDR3 end is not reached by the read, which stops 1 residue before it; the germline J gene fills it in. The gene calls are TRBV13-1 and TRBJ2-3; D might be TRBD2 (6 bases). The ends were cut back, 5 bases at V and 0 bases at J, with 16 bases in the middle. Germline loops: CDR1 NSHNY, CDR2 SYGAGN. The CDR3 has 16 amino acids. CDR3 bases read: TGTGCCAGCAGCTCCACCTGGGGCTCTAGTGCAGAAACGCTGTAT. It translates to CASSSTWGSSAETLY. The CDR3 as a whole reads CASSSTWGSSAETLYF.

This clone came up a few times. Any gene name here is a mouse gene name. CDR3 loop: CASSGQGGDERLFF. The DNA read from the CDR3 is TGTGCCAGCAGTGGACAGGGGGGAGACGAAAGATTATTT. The chain uses TRBV13-1 and TRBJ1-4, with 9 positions matching TRBD1. Read coverage stops 1 residue before the CDR3 terminus; the germline J gene supplies the remainder. The germline V gene has CDR1 NSHNY and CDR2 SYGAGN. CDR3 size: 14 residues. Trimming cost V 3 bases and J 6 bases; bases outside gene matches: 3.

About this clone itself: All gene names here are mouse names. The part of the CDR3 DNA that was read is TGTGCCAGCAGTCTGGTGGGGGCGAGGGACACCCAGTAC. Translated: CASSLVGARDTQY. The full-length CDR3 reads as CASSLVGARDTQYF. The chain uses TRBV26 and TRBJ2-5; the D gene could be TRBD1 or TRBD2 (6 bases each). The CDR3 is cut off 1 residue early in the read; its end comes from the germline J gene. Germline lookup yields CDR1 KGHPV and CDR2 FQNQEV (reference sequence). CDR3 size: 14 residues. V lost 2 bases to trimming and J lost 6 bases, with 12 bases between them.

Worth noting for this clone: Gene and germline names: mouse. The observed sequence ends 1 residue before the CDR3 terminus, with the missing tail filled in from the germline J gene. The rearrangement joins TRBV26 to TRBJ2-5; no definite D call. Germline loops: CDR1 KGHPV, CDR2 FQNQEV (reference sequence). V dropped 3 bases and J dropped 1 base, with 8 bases sitting between them. This CDR3 is 14 amino acids long. CDR3 sequence: CASSLGTYQDTQYF. The CDR3 DNA, read in part, is TGTGCCAGCAGTCTAGGCACCTACCAAGACACCCAGTAC.

Comment on this clone: Genes here carry mouse names. The read ends 1 residue before the CDR3 terminus; that terminus is restored from the germline J gene. The V and J genes are TRBV26 and TRBJ2-7; 8 bases are a match to TRBD1. The CDR3 sequence is 12 residues long. With V trimmed by 7 bases and J by 5 bases, 4 bases remained unmatched. Germline CDR1 KGHPV, CDR2 FQNQEV (reference sequence). This chain's CDR3 is CASMQGADEQYF. Incomplete CDR3 DNA: TGTGCCAGCATGCAGGGGGCGGATGAACAGTAC.

This clone was picked up a small number of times. Mouse germline and gene names are used. The sequence runs out 1 residue before the end of the CDR3; the remainder is reconstructed from the germline J gene. V usage is TRBV24 and J usage is TRBJ2-1; 8 nucleotides line up with TRBD2. The ends lost 2 bases at V and 0 bases at J; junction bases unmatched: 6. This CDR3 comprises 17 residues. In germline, CDR1 is KGHTA, CDR2 FRNEEI. The CDR3: CASSLPRLGCNYAEQFF. The CDR3 DNA, read in part, is TGTGCCAGCAGTCTGCCCCGACTGGGGTGTAACTATGCTGAGCAGTTC.

As regards this clone: The gene names given are mouse names. The sequenced fragment ends 1 residue before the CDR3 boundary, so the rest is inferred from the germline J gene. The V gene is TRBV12-1, the J gene TRBJ2-3; D remains ambiguous. V lost 4 bases and J lost 5, with 6 bases in between. The germline gives CDR1 SGHSN, CDR2 HYEKVE. The length of the CDR3 is 11 residues. The sequenced CDR3 bases are TGTGCCAGCTCGTCTAGAGAAACGCTGTAT. It codes for CASSSRETLY. The CDR3 in its entirety is CASSSRETLYF.

In regard to this clone: Gene names denote mouse genes. Read sequence stops 1 residue before the CDR3 end, and the germline J gene provides the missing end. The chain is built from TRBV26 and TRBJ2-2; 10 bases fit TRBD1. Germline V lookup: CDR1 KGHPV, CDR2 FQNQEV (reference sequence). With 2 bases clipped from V and 3 bases from J, the junction kept 0 bases outside the gene matches. There are 15 residues in the CDR3. CDR3 in amino acids: CASSLDRGHTGQLYF. The sequenced CDR3 bases are TGTGCCAGCAGTCTGGACAGGGGGCACACCGGGCAGCTCTAC.

A word on this clone: Genes and germline are mouse. The read stops 1 residue short of the end of the CDR3; the missing end is completed from the germline J gene. The chain joins TRBV19 to TRBJ1-1; D is ambiguous. The germline V and J ends were trimmed by 1 base and 1 base, with 8 bases remaining between them. The CDR3 spans 14 residues. CDR1 is FNHDT and CDR2 is SITEND in the germline V gene (reference sequence). Partial CDR3 DNA: TGTGCCAGCAGTATAATGGGAGCGAACACAGAAGTCTTC. Protein: CASSIMGANTEVF. The CDR3 as a whole reads CASSIMGANTEVFF.

This clone was picked up a small number of times. Gene names are mouse gene names. The read gets to within 1 residue of the CDR3 end, and the germline J gene fills in the rest. This chain joins TRBV13-1 and TRBJ2-4; 7 bases are a match to TRBD2. This CDR3 has 14 amino acids. The germline V gene has CDR1 NSHNY and CDR2 SYGAGN. V shed 3 bases and J 0 bases; nucleotides not matched to a gene: 1. CDR3 bases read: TGTGCCAGCAGTGGGGGGGGGAGTCAAAACACCTTGTAC. Its protein product is CASSGGGSQNTLY. The entire CDR3 protein reads CASSGGGSQNTLYF.

This clone was seen only a few times. Gene names refer to mouse genes. The CDR3 is cut off 1 residue early in the read; its end comes from the germline J gene. The chain carries TRBV26 and TRBJ1-4; D is unclear. The V end lost 5 bases, the J end lost 0 bases, and 7 bases lay between the germline ends. This CDR3 comprises 14 residues. Per the germline V gene, CDR1 is KGHPV and CDR2 is FQNQEV (reference sequence). The CDR3 here is CASSEGISNERLFF. Incomplete CDR3 DNA: TGTGCCAGCAGTGAGGGCATTTCCAACGAAAGATTATTT.

As to this clone: The genes are named according to mouse. Coverage ceases 1 residue before the CDR3 finishes, and the germline J gene fills in the end. The gene calls are TRBV26 and TRBJ1-6; D is ambiguous. TRBJ1-6 is known as an ORF, though its function is uncertain. Per germline, CDR1 KGHPV and CDR2 FQNQEV (reference sequence). CDR3 length: 15 residues. Trimming took off 2 bases at V and 0 bases at J, with 5 bases between the two ends. CDR3 amino acids: CASSLDNSYNSPLYF. Partial CDR3 DNA: TGTGCCAGCAGTCTGGACAATTCCTATAATTCGCCCCTCTAC.

This clone was observed a few times. The gene names given are mouse names. The observed sequence ends 1 residue before the CDR3 terminus, with the missing tail filled in from the germline J gene. The chain links TRBV26 to TRBJ2-1; the D is unclear. CDR3 length equals 13 residues. The germline CDR1 and CDR2 sequences are KGHPV and FQNQEV (reference sequence). The V gene lost 4 bases and the J gene lost 0 bases, with 4 bases spanning the gap. The sequenced CDR3 bases are TGTGCCAGCAGTCGGACTAACTATGCTGAGCAGTTC. This encodes CASSRTNYAEQF. The full-length CDR3 reads as CASSRTNYAEQFF.

A word on this clone: Germline and junction disagree at one end, which may indicate a read error. Each gene name is a mouse one. Read data end 1 residue before the CDR3 end; the end is taken from the germline J gene. The chain carries TRBV26 and TRBJ2-1; no clear D. The CDR3 extends over 13 amino acids. Germline lookup yields CDR1 KGHPV and CDR2 FQNQEV (reference sequence). This chain's CDR3 is CASSPGGYAGQFF. CDR3 bases read: TGTGCCAGCAGTCCGGGTGGCTATGCTGGGCAGTTC.

This clone was detected only once. The genes and germline here are from mouse. The read falls 1 residue short of the CDR3 end, and the missing part is taken from the germline J gene. J is TRBJ2-1 and V is TRBV13-2, with TRBD1 as a possible D gene (6 bases). The CDR3 loop spans 14 amino acids. V gave up 7 bases and J gave up 0 bases, with 11 bases separating them. Germline V lookup: CDR1 NNHNN, CDR2 SYGAGS (reference sequence). The sequenced CDR3 bases are TGTGCCAGCAAAAGACAGGATAACTATGCTGAGCAGTTC. Translating it yields CASKRQDNYAEQF. The complete CDR3 sequence is CASKRQDNYAEQFF.

This clone was detected a few times. Each gene name is a mouse one. The sequence runs out 1 residue before the end of the CDR3; the remainder is reconstructed from the germline J gene. The chain links TRBV26 to TRBJ1-5; the D is unclear. This CDR3 comprises 12 residues. Germline V CDR1 and CDR2: KGHPV, FQNQEV (reference sequence). Trimming removed 7 bases from V and 0 bases from J, with 4 bases in between. This CDR3 is CASKYNNQAPLF. CDR3 DNA (partial): TGTGCCAGCAAGTATAACAACCAGGCTCCGCTT.

Details on this clone: Genes here carry mouse names. The DNA ends 1 residue before the CDR3 does, and the rest of the CDR3 is filled in from the germline J gene. The chain employs TRBV1 and TRBJ2-2, with D unresolved. CDR1 and CDR2 from the germline V gene are NSQYPW and LRSPGD (reference sequence). The CDR3 runs 14 residues. Trimming removed 4 bases from V and 0 bases from J, with 6 bases in between. This CDR3 is CTCSGQTNTGQLYF. The covered CDR3 bases are TGCACCTGCAGTGGTCAAACAAACACCGGGCAGCTCTAC.

This clone has just one count. Here the gene names and germline are mouse. The sequenced fragment ends 1 residue before the CDR3 boundary, so the rest is inferred from the germline J gene. This rearrangement joins TRBV15 to TRBJ1-4; weak D call: TRBD1 (6 bases). The V and J ends lost 5 bases and 2 bases respectively, with 15 bases between them. Germline lookup yields CDR1 SGHND and CDR2 FRSKSL. The CDR3 has 16 residues. CDR3 amino acids: CASSPSPGQSNERLFF. The CDR3 DNA, read in part, is TGTGCCAGCAGTCCCTCCCCGGGACAATCCAACGAAAGATTATTT.

A word on this clone: Mouse germline and gene names are used. The read halts 1 residue ahead of the CDR3 end, with the missing end drawn from the germline J gene. The chain uses TRBV13-3 and TRBJ2-1, with 12 bases fitting TRBD2. The CDR3 runs 15 residues. The junction had 1 base not matched to a gene; V was cut back by 3 bases and J by 3 bases. CDR1 NNHDY and CDR2 SYVADS come from the germline V gene. CDR3 DNA, as far as it was read: TGTGCCAGCAGTGGGACTGGGGGGGTCTATGCTGAGCAGTTC. It encodes CASSGTGGVYAEQF. The full CDR3 sequence reads CASSGTGGVYAEQFF.

As concerns this clone: Gene names are mouse gene names. The read halts 1 residue ahead of the CDR3 end, with the missing end drawn from the germline J gene. The V gene is TRBV26, the J gene TRBJ2-4, with 9 positions matching TRBD1. Germline V gene data show CDR1 as KGHPV and CDR2 as FQNQEV (reference sequence). The trim removed 3 bases at V and 1 base at J, leaving 2 bases unmatched. CDR3 size: 15 residues. The sequenced CDR3 bases are TGTGCCAGCAGTCTCACAGGGGGCGGTCAAAACACCTTGTAC. This sequence encodes CASSLTGGGQNTLY. The CDR3 in full is CASSLTGGGQNTLYF.

This clone was counted a few times. Gene and germline names: mouse. The observed sequence ends 1 residue before the CDR3 terminus, with the missing tail filled in from the germline J gene. The gene calls are TRBV23 and TRBJ2-7; TRBD1, the D gene given by the table, was not confirmed from the DNA. Germline V gene sequence: CDR1 KGHTA, CDR2 FQNQQP. The CDR3 runs to 14 residues. The CDR3 spells CSSSQTGSSYEQYF. The CDR3 DNA, read in part, is TGCTCCAGCAGTCAAACAGGGAGCTCCTATGAACAGTAC.

The sample holds a few counts of this clone. These gene names are mouse names. The missing CDR3 end, 1 residue past where the read stops, is filled in from the germline J gene. This chain links TRBV14 with TRBJ2-4, with 8 bases fitting TRBD1. This CDR3 is 15 amino acids long. CDR1 SGHDT and CDR2 FRDEAV come from the germline V gene. V lost 5 bases, J lost 0 bases, and 5 bases stayed unmatched. The CDR3 reads CASSPTGASQNTLYF. The covered CDR3 bases are TGTGCCAGCAGCCCGACAGGGGCTAGTCAAAACACCTTGTAC.